This is a list of T cell receptor beta chains from one sample in a study of blood T cell repertoires in COVID-19. Method: immunoSEQ multiplex PCR; TCRdb's copy keeps in-frame clones and lacks some. The sample has 200,000 to 250,000 clones, roughly nine tenths seen once; the top ten hold 2% to 2.5%. Sequencing input: peripheral blood. The receptors originated from a woman aged 45 to 65 with acute or convalescent COVID-19. CDR3s include the opening cysteine and the closing phenylalanine or tryptophan. D genes are given only for firm matches. Size tells how often a clone was seen (once, few, many) or the class of an expanded clone, and some rows leave it out.

j_call v_call d_call clone_size cdr3_aa cdr3_nt
TRBJ1-3 TRBV11-3 . . CASSIGQGNTIYF TGTGCCAGCAGCATCGGACAGGGAAACACCATATATTTT
TRBJ1-1 TRBV30 TRBD1 . CAWRQGSEAFF TGTGCCTGGAGACAGGGGAGTGAAGCTTTCTTT
TRBJ1-1 TRBV14 TRBD1 . CASSRQGAEAFF TGTGCCAGCAGCCGTCAGGGGGCTGAAGCTTTCTTT
TRBJ2-3 TRBV6-5 TRBD2 . CASRSLAGPTDTQYF TGTGCCAGCAGATCGCTAGCGGGCCCAACAGATACGCAGTATTTT
TRBJ2-7 TRBV18 TRBD1 . CASSRDREVGYEQYF TGTGCCAGCTCAAGGGACAGGGAAGTCGGGTACGAGCAGTACTTC
TRBJ1-2 TRBV6-6 TRBD1 . CASSYSRQGNYGYTF TGTGCCAGCAGTTACTCGCGACAGGGTAACTATGGCTACACCTTC
TRBJ2-7 TRBV30 . once CAWSPVSYEQYF TGTGCCTGGAGCCCGGTTTCCTACGAGCAGTACTTC
TRBJ1-5 TRBV27 . . CASSSAQGGPQHF TGTGCCAGCAGTTCGGCCCAGGGCGGGCCCCAGCATTTT
TRBJ2-1 TRBV29-1 . . CSVGGGGEQFF TGCAGCGTAGGAGGGGGCGGGGAGCAGTTCTTC
TRBJ2-2 TRBV11-2 . . CASSLLRFTGELFF TGTGCCAGCAGCCTACTTCGGTTCACCGGGGAGCTGTTTTTT
TRBJ2-3 TRBV7-2 . . CASKGGISTDTQYF TGTGCCAGCAAGGGGGGGATTAGCACAGATACGCAGTATTTT
TRBJ2-7 TRBV29-1 . . CSVAGASVSYEQYF TGCAGCGTTGCTGGGGCTAGCGTATCCTACGAGCAGTACTTC
TRBJ1-1 TRBV12-3/TRBV12-4 . . CASSLTGNTEAFF TGTGCCAGCAGTTTAACGGGTAACACTGAAGCTTTCTTT
TRBJ2-2 TRBV10-1 TRBD2 once CASSSGIGTGELFF TGCGCCAGCAGTAGCGGGATAGGTACCGGGGAGCTGTTTTTT
TRBJ2-7 TRBV30 . . CAWSEGNSYEQYF TGTGCCTGGAGTGAGGGGAACTCCTACGAGCAGTACTTC
TRBJ2-1 TRBV7-2 . . CASSLVEAGGYNEQFF TGTGCCAGCAGCTTAGTTGAGGCCGGGGGATACAATGAGCAGTTCTTC
TRBJ2-1 TRBV21-1 . . CASSKWTSGDSEAYNEQFF TGTGCCAGCAGCAAATGGACTAGCGGGGACTCCGAGGCCTACAATGAGCAGTTCTTC
TRBJ2-1 TRBV10-2 TRBD2 . CASSEERGGFYEQFF TGCGCCAGCAGTGAGGAGCGGGGGGGCTTCTATGAGCAGTTCTTC
TRBJ1-2 TRBV12-3/TRBV12-4 . . CASKPGANYGYTF TGTGCCAGCAAACCGGGAGCTAACTATGGCTACACCTTC
TRBJ1-1 TRBV5-6 . . CASSLMQGVTEAFF TGTGCCAGCAGCCTTATGCAGGGCGTGACTGAAGCTTTCTTT
TRBJ2-2 TRBV7-2 TRBD1 . CASSSYRGLDTGELFF TGTGCCAGCAGCTCATACAGGGGGCTGGACACCGGGGAGCTGTTTTTT
TRBJ2-3 TRBV27 . . CASSPSGADTQYF TGTGCCAGCAGTCCATCAGGGGCAGATACGCAGTATTTT
TRBJ2-3 TRBV14 . once CASSQGIRGSTDTQYF TGTGCCAGCAGCCAAGGTATAAGGGGTAGCACAGATACGCAGTATTTT
TRBJ1-1 TRBV29-1 TRBD1 . CSVAQGVTEAFF TGCAGCGTAGCCCAGGGGGTCACTGAAGCTTTCTTT
TRBJ2-5 TRBV7-8 . . CASSLDGTRAGQETQYF TGTGCCAGCAGCTTAGACGGAACTAGGGCAGGCCAAGAGACCCAGTACTTC
TRBJ2-1 TRBV19 TRBD2 once CASSINFAGGLPFF TGTGCCAGTAGTATTAACTTTGCGGGAGGGCTACCGTTCTTC
TRBJ1-6 TRBV7-2 TRBD1 . CASSLRTGVPASPLHF TGTGCCAGCAGCTTAAGGACAGGCGTACCGGCTTCACCCCTCCACTTT
TRBJ1-3 TRBV9 TRBD1 . CASSASNRAGAGGRGNTIYF TGTGCCAGCAGCGCGAGCAACCGAGCGGGGGCAGGGGGAAGAGGAAACACCATATATTTT
TRBJ1-1 TRBV5-1 TRBD1 . CASRTGGPNTEAFF TGCGCCAGCAGGACAGGGGGCCCGAACACTGAAGCTTTCTTT
TRBJ1-2 TRBV16 TRBD1 . CASSPVWQGDYGYTF TGTGCCAGCAGCCCGGTGTGGCAGGGGGACTATGGCTACACCTTC
TRBJ1-6 TRBV19 TRBD1 . CAVGQAGSPLHF TGTGCCGTGGGACAGGCGGGTTCACCCCTCCACTTT
TRBJ1-2 TRBV28 . . CASRGGTQSNYGYTF TGTGCCAGTAGGGGGGGGACACAATCTAACTATGGCTACACCTTC
TRBJ2-3 TRBV4-3 . . CASSQAYRQVRVDTQYF TGCGCCAGCAGCCAAGCCTACCGACAGGTCCGGGTAGATACGCAGTATTTT
TRBJ2-5 TRBV7-8 TRBD2 . CASSLGLAGSRLSETQYF TGTGCCAGCAGCTTAGGACTAGCGGGAAGTCGGCTCTCGGAGACCCAGTACTTC
TRBJ2-3 TRBV2 TRBD1 . CASRAGTGSSTDTQYF TGTGCCAGCAGAGCCGGGACAGGGAGCAGCACAGATACGCAGTATTTT
TRBJ2-2 TRBV4-3 . . CASSQSPQGRDTGELFF TGCGCCAGCAGCCAATCCCCCCAGGGGCGTGACACCGGGGAGCTGTTTTTT
TRBJ2-1 TRBV5-1 TRBD2 . CASSLEVAGVYNEQFF TGCGCCAGCAGCTTGGAGGTAGCGGGGGTCTACAATGAGCAGTTCTTC